One sample yielded the 5 T cell receptor beta chains listed below, sequenced in a study of T-cell memory formation after mild COVID-19. Each CDR3 protein gets one entry after TCRdb re-called the 5' RACE reads with MiXCR. The table has about half a million distinct CDR3 sequences, 18% seen once. Source material: PBMCs or a T cell subset sorted from them (not recorded which). The receptors stem from an adult woman who had mild COVID-19 (a few samples of this study predate the infection). Cell type and time point are not known.

J is TRBJ1-2 and V is TRBV4-2; D remains unclear. The CDR3 loop spans 15 amino acids. V was cut by 2 bases and J by 5 bases, with 15 bases left in between. CDR1 LGHNA and CDR2 YNFKEQ come from the germline V gene. This chain's CDR3 is CASSQPPAQRYGYTF. As DNA, the CDR3 is TGTGCCAGCAGCCAACCGCCGGCACAGAGATATGGCTACACCTTC.

The chain links TRBV6-2 or TRBV6-3 to TRBJ1-1; unclear D gene. CDR1 is MNHEY and CDR2 is SVGEGT in the germline V gene. The CDR3 consists of 13 residues. Trimming stripped 4 bases from V and 3 bases from J, with 9 bases between. Here the CDR3 DNA reads TGTGCCAGCAGTTCTCATGGGGACACTGAAGCTTTCTTT. It encodes CASSSHGDTEAFF.

This clonotype was observed a handful of times. The chain uses TRBV7-9 and TRBJ2-5; D is ambiguous. The V end lost 5 bases, the J end lost 3 bases, and 10 bases lay between the germline ends. Germline V lookup: CDR1 SEHNR, CDR2 FQNEAQ (reference sequence). The CDR3 is made up of 13 amino acids. The CDR3 loop is CASSLSREETQYF. The CDR3 DNA follows: TGTGCCAGCAGCCTATCACGCGAAGAGACCCAGTACTTC.

V gene TRBV11-2 combines with J gene TRBJ1-1, with a possible D match to TRBD1 (6 bases). The V end lost 2 bases, the J end lost 5 bases, and 15 bases lay between the germline ends. This CDR3 is 15 amino acids long. The germline CDR1 and CDR2 sequences are SGHAT and FQNNGV. CDR3 in DNA: TGTGCCAGCAGCTTACGGGGGGCCGGTGGTACTGAAGCTTTCTTT. Translation: CASSLRGAGGTEAFF.

The chain has TRBV5-5 and TRBJ2-4; TRBD2 might be the D (5 bases). V was cut by 5 bases and J by 3 bases, with 15 bases left in between. CDR3 length equals 15 residues. CDR1 and CDR2 (germline): SGHKS, YYEKEE (reference sequence). The CDR3, as DNA: TGTGCCAGCAGTACAAAGCCCCGGGACAAAAACATTCAGTACTTC. Translated: CASSTKPRDKNIQYF.